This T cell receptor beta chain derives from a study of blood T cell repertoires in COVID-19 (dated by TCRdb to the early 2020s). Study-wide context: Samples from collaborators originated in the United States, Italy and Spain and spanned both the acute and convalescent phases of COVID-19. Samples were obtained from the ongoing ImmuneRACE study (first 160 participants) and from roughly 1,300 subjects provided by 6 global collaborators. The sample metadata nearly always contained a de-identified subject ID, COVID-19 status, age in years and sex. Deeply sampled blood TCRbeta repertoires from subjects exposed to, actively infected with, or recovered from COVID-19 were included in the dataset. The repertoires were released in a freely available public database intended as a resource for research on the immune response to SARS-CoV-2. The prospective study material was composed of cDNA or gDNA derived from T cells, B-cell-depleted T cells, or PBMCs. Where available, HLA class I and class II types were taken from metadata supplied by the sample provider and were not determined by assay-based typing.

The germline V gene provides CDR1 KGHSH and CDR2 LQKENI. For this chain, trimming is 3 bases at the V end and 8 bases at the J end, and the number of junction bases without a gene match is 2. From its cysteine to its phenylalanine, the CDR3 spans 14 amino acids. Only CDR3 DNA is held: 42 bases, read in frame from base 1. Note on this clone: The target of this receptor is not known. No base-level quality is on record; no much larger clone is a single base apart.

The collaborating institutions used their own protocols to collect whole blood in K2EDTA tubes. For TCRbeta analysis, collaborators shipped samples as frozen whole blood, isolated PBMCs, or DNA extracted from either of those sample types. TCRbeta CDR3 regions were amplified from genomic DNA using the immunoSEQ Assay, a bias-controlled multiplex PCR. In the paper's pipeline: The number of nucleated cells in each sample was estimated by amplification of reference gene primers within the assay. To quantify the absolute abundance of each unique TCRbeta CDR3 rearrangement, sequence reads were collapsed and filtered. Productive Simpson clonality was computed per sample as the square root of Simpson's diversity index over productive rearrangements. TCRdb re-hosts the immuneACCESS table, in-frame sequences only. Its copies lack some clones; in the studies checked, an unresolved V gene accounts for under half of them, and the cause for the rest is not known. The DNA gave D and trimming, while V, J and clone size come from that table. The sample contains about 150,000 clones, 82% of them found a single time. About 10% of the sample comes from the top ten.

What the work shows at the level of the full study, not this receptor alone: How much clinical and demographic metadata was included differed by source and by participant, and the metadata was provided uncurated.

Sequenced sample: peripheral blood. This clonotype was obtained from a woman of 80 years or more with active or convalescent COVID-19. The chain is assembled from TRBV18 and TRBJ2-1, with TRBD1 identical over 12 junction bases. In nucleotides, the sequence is TGTGCCAGCTCACCCGGGACAGGGGGCGATGAGCAGTTCTTC. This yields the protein CASSPGTGGDEQFF.